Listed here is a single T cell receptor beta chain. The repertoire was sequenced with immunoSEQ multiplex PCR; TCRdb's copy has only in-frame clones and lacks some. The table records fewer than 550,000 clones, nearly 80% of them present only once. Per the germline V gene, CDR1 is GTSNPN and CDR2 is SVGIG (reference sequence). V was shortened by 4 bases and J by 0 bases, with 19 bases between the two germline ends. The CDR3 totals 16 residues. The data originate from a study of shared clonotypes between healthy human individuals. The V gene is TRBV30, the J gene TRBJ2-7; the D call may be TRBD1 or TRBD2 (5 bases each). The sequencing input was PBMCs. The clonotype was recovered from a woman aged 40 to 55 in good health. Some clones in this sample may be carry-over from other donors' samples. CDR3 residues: CAWKGRTWDLSYEQYF. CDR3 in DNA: TGTGCCTGGAAGGGACGAACCTGGGACCTCTCCTACGAGCAGTACTTC.